This T cell receptor (beta chain) was found in a study of breast tumors, draining lymph nodes, adjacent tissues. Breast cancer patients provided tissue from their axillary draining lymph nodes. The V end was cut by 1 base, the J end by 2 bases, with 16 bases between. The CDR3 consists of 17 residues. The germline V gene has CDR1 SGHDN and CDR2 FVKESK. This clonotype was seen repeatedly, ten times or more. TCRdb analysed the multiplex PCR reads with MiXCR anew, one entry per CDR3 protein. Counted here are roughly 130,000 distinct CDR3 sequences, 30% to 35% occurring once; the ten biggest clones make up about 2.3%.

The receptor was isolated from a female donor with breast cancer. Some clones in this sample may be carry-over from other donors' samples. The sequenced sample consisted of axillary lymph node tissue. The rearrangement links TRBV14 to TRBJ2-3, with TRBD1 as a possible D gene (5 bases). DNA for the CDR3: TGTGCCAGCAGCCAAGCCTACCGAAGACAGTCCACAGATACGCAGTATTTT. This gives the protein CASSQAYRRQSTDTQYF.